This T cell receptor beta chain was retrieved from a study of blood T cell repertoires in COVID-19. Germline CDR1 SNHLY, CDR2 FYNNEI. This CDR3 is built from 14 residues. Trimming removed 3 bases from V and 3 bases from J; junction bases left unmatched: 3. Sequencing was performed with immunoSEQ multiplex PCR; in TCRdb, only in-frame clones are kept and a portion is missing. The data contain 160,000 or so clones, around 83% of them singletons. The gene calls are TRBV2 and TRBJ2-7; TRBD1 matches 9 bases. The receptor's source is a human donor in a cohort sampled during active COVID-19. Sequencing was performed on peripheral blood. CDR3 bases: TGTGCCAGCAGTGATCGACAGGGGGACTACGAGCAGTACTTC. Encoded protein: CASSDRQGDYEQYF.